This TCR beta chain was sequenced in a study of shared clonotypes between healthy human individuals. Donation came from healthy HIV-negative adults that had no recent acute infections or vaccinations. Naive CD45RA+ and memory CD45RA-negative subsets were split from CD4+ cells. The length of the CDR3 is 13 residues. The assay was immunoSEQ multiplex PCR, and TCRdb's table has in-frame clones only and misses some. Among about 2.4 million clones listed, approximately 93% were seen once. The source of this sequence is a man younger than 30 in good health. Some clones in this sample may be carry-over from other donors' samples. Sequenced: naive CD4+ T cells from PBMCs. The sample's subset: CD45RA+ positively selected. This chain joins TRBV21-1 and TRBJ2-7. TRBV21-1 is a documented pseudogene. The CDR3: CASGWVRSYEQYF. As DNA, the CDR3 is TGTGCCAGCGGGTGGGTCCGCTCCTACGAGCAGTACTTC.